What follows are 30 T cell receptor beta chains derived from one specimen sequenced in a study of T cells expressing NK-cell markers. TCRdb reprocessed the 5' RACE reads, keeping one entry per CDR3 protein, no DNA. The sample table sets out hundreds of thousands of distinct CDR3 sequences. What was sequenced was blood T cells: a sorted CD56 or NKG2C T cell subset, CD4+ or CD8+ T cells, or bulk PBMC T cells (not recorded which). The source of these receptors is a woman between 18 and 70 years old in good health.

The J gene is TRBJ1-6, the V gene TRBV27. The CDR3 covers 13 residues. The germline CDR1 and CDR2 sequences are MNHEY and SMNVEV (reference sequence). CDR3 protein: CASSLRVNSPLHF.

V usage is TRBV20-1 and J usage is TRBJ2-7; TCRdb's D call, TRBD1, is unchecked because there is no DNA. CDR3 length: 12 residues. Looked up from germline, CDR1 is DFQATT and CDR2 is SNEGSKA (reference sequence). This chain's CDR3 is CSASGDPYEQYF.

V gene TRBV20-1 combines with J gene TRBJ2-7. This CDR3 is 12 amino acids long. From germline, CDR1 is DFQATT and CDR2 SNEGSKA (reference sequence). CDR3 residues: CSAKPSPYEQYF.

CDR3 loop: CASSSPVGLAGLAKNIQYF. The chain carries TRBV6-2 or TRBV6-3 and TRBJ2-4; TCRdb selects TRBD2, and the lack of DNA leaves this call unchecked. CDR3 length: 19 residues. Germline CDR1 and CDR2: MNHEY and SVGEGT.

This chain joins TRBV7-2 and TRBJ2-3; TCRdb's D call, TRBD1, is unchecked because there is no DNA. The CDR3 loop spans 15 amino acids. Germline V gene sequence: CDR1 SGHTA, CDR2 FQGNSA. CDR3 protein: CASTPPGTHTDTQYF.

The rearrangement links TRBV18 to TRBJ1-1. The length of the CDR3 is 14 residues. Germline CDR1 KGHSH, CDR2 LQKENI. The CDR3 is CASSPSTANTEAFF.

The chain recombines TRBV6-5 with TRBJ1-1; checking the TCRdb D call of TRBD1 is not possible without DNA. The CDR3 runs 12 residues. Germline V gene data show CDR1 as MNHEY and CDR2 as SVGAGI. CDR3 amino acids: CASSQTGLGAFF.

The J gene is TRBJ1-2, the V gene TRBV5-1; no DNA is available, so the TRBD1 call from TCRdb remains unchecked. This CDR3 is 14 amino acids long. CDR1 is SGHRS, CDR2 YFSETQ, per germline. The chain's CDR3 is CASSFWKGGYGYTF.

The gene calls are TRBV6-5 and TRBJ2-1; TCRdb's D call of TRBD2 is untestable without DNA. The CDR3 sequence is 15 residues long. Germline lookup yields CDR1 MNHEY and CDR2 SVGAGI. The CDR3 loop is CASSYWLAGGNEQFF.

This chain joins TRBV5-1 and TRBJ2-5. This CDR3 is built from 13 residues. Germline V gene sequence: CDR1 SGHRS, CDR2 YFSETQ. The CDR3 sequence is CASKSRVQETQYF. Supplemented by reference TRBV5-1 and TRBJ2-5, the full variable domain reads KAGVTQTPRYLIKTRGQQVTLSCSPISGHRSVSWYQQTPGQGLQFLFEYFSETQRNKGNFPGRFSGRQFSNSRSEMNVSTLELGDSALYLCASKSRVQETQYFGPGTRLLVL.

The chain couples TRBV2 to TRBJ2-7; the D gene TCRdb calls, TRBD2, cannot be checked with no DNA. The CDR3 loop spans 12 amino acids. The germline gives CDR1 SNHLY, CDR2 FYNNEI. The CDR3 spells CASRGEVREQYF.

The chain uses TRBV12-3 or TRBV12-4 and TRBJ2-1. The CDR3 is 13 amino acids. The CDR3 loop reads CASAGLGNNEQFF.

The chain combines TRBV11-2 with TRBJ2-1; the TCRdb call, TRBD1, lacks DNA for checking. There are 18 residues in the CDR3. Germline V gene lookup returns CDR1 SGHAT and CDR2 FQNNGV. CDR3 region: CASSSRLLSGVGYNEQFF.

The chain carries TRBV29-1 and TRBJ2-4; the D call from TCRdb, TRBD1, cannot be confirmed without DNA. The CDR3 loop spans 15 amino acids. Looked up from germline, CDR1 is SQVTM and CDR2 is ANQGSEA. CDR3 region: CSVKPRTGLQNIQYF.

The chain links TRBV29-1 to TRBJ2-6. The CDR3 is 12 amino acids. Germline V gene sequence: CDR1 SQVTM, CDR2 ANQGSEA. The CDR3 spells CSVVKGANVLTF.

The chain recombines TRBV11-2 with TRBJ1-5. CDR1 is SGHAT, CDR2 FQNNGV, per germline. The CDR3 runs 16 residues. The CDR3 loop is CASSLVVGHSNQPQHF.

The gene calls are TRBV7-7 and TRBJ2-2; the D call from TCRdb, TRBD2, cannot be confirmed without DNA. Germline V gene lookup returns CDR1 SSHAT and CDR2 FNYEAQ (reference sequence). This CDR3 is 16 amino acids long. The CDR3 region is CASSLGTSASSGELFF. Supplemented by reference TRBV7-7 and TRBJ2-2, the full variable domain reads GAGVSQSPRYKVTKRGQDVTLRCDPISSHATLYWYQQALGQGPEFLTYFNYEAQPDKSGLPSDRFSAERPEGSISTLTIQRTEQRDSAMYRCASSLGTSASSGELFFGEGSRLTVL.

V usage is TRBV4-2 and J usage is TRBJ2-1; lacking DNA, the TRBD2 call made by TCRdb goes unchecked. This CDR3 region has 19 residues. The V gene's germline CDR1 is LGHNA and CDR2 YNFKEQ. The chain's CDR3 is CASSQGLAGAPSSYNEQFF.

The genes are TRBV30 and TRBJ2-5. The CDR3 covers 11 residues. Germline V gene sequence: CDR1 GTSNPN, CDR2 SVGIG (reference sequence). The chain's CDR3 is CAWSIGETQYF.

The genes are TRBV9 and TRBJ2-3; checking the TCRdb D call of TRBD2 is not possible without DNA. Germline V gives CDR1 SGDLS, CDR2 YYNGEE. There are 17 residues in the CDR3. This chain's CDR3 is CASSVAMASGRADTQYF.

The gene calls are TRBV6-2 or TRBV6-3 and TRBJ2-7; as DNA is missing, the TRBD1 call by TCRdb cannot be tested. The CDR3 totals 14 residues. Germline V gene lookup returns CDR1 MNHEY and CDR2 SVGEGT. CDR3 residues: CASSYVRGSYEQYF.

The V gene is TRBV6-1, the J gene TRBJ1-4. The length of the CDR3 is 14 residues. Germline values: CDR1 MNHNS, CDR2 SASEGT. The CDR3 is CASSEAVTTEKLFF.

The chain uses TRBV5-1 and TRBJ2-3; TCRdb reports TRBD2, a call that lacks DNA to check it against. The CDR3 spans 16 residues. Germline-derived CDR1 and CDR2 are SGHRS and YFSETQ. This CDR3 is CASSLTGLEGADTQYF.

CDR3 residues: CASSLDITSGDTQYF. The rearrangement uses TRBV5-1 and TRBJ2-3. The CDR3 is 15 residues long. Germline lookup yields CDR1 SGHRS and CDR2 YFSETQ.

The rearrangement joins TRBV30 to TRBJ2-1. The CDR3 spans 12 residues. The germline V gene has CDR1 GTSNPN and CDR2 SVGIG (reference sequence). The CDR3 loop is CAWSPSDNEQFF.

V gene TRBV29-1 combines with J gene TRBJ2-3. The germline V gene has CDR1 SQVTM and CDR2 ANQGSEA. The CDR3 has 13 amino acids. CDR3 sequence: CSVAGVSTDTQYF.

V gene TRBV20-1 combines with J gene TRBJ2-1; the D call from TCRdb, TRBD2, cannot be confirmed without DNA. The CDR3 contains 13 residues. Per germline, CDR1 DFQATT and CDR2 SNEGSKA (reference sequence). CDR3 sequence reads: CSAGGTQKDEQFF.

The chain combines TRBV10-3 with TRBJ2-5. Per germline, CDR1 ENHRY and CDR2 SYGVKD. This CDR3 has 14 residues. The CDR3 is CAISESGVEETQYF.

The gene calls are TRBV15 and TRBJ2-5; without DNA, the TCRdb call of TRBD2 cannot be checked. The germline V gene has CDR1 LNHNV and CDR2 YYDKDF (reference sequence). The CDR3 has 15 amino acids. The CDR3 is CATSRERTRQETQYF.

This rearrangement joins TRBV20-1 to TRBJ1-4. Germline V lookup: CDR1 DFQATT, CDR2 SNEGSKA (reference sequence). CDR3 size: 13 residues. CDR3 region: CSARSSANEKLFF.